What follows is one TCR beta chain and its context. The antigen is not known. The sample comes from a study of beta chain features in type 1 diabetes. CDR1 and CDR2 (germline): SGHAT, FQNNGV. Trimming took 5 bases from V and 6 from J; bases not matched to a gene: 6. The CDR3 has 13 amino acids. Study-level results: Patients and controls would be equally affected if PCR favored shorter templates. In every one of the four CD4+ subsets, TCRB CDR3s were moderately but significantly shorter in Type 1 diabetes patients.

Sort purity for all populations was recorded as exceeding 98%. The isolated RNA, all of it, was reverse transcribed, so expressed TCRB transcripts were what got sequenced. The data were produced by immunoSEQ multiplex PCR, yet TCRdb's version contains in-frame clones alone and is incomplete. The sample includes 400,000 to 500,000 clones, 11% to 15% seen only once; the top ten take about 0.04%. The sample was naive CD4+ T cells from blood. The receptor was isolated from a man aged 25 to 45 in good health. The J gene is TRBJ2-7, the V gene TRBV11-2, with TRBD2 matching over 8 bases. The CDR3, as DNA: TGTGCCAGCAGCCAGGCGGGGGGTAGCGAGCAGTACTTC. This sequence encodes CASSQAGGSEQYF.